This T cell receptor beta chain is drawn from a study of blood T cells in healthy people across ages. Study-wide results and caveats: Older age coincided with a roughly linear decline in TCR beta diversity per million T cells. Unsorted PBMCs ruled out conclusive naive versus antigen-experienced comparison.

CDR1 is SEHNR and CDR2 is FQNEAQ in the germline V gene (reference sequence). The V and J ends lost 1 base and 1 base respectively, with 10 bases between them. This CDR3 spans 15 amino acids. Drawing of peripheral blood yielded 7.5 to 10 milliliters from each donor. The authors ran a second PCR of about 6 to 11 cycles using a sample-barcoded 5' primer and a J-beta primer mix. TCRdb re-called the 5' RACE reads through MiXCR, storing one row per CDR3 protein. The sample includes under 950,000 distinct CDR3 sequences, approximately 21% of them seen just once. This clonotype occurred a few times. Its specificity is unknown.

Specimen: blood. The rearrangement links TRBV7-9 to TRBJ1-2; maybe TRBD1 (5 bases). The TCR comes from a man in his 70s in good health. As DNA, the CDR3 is TGTGCCAGCAGCTTAGGAGGGGATAGTAACTATGGCTACACCTTC. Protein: CASSLGGDSNYGYTF.